A selection of T cell receptor beta chains follows, all from one sample in a study of a mutant IDH1 vaccine in newly diagnosed glioma. Antigens of these TCRs are unknown. The assay was immunoSEQ multiplex PCR, and TCRdb's table has in-frame clones only and misses some. The sample contains about 13,000 clones, around 81% of which appear only once. The source material was PBMCs, sampled from a glioma patient whose treatment included an IDH1 peptide vaccine. The source of these receptors is a woman between 40 and 50 years old with glioma. Each CDR3 is given with its conserved first and last residue. The order of the fields is D gene, V gene, clone size, J gene, CDR3 protein, CDR3 DNA. A D gene is named only where the DNA matches it firmly. Expanded clones get a size class; other rows say once, few or many, or leave the size out.

TRBD2	TRBV28	.	TRBJ2-7	CASTGSGDIYEQYF	TGTGCCAGCACAGGTAGCGGGGATATCTACGAGCAGTACTTC
.	TRBV6-1	medium-sized	TRBJ1-1	CASSVGVTEAFF	TGTGCCAGCAGTGTAGGAGTAACTGAAGCTTTCTTT
TRBD1	TRBV5-1	.	TRBJ2-2	CASSWGQGNTGELFF	TGCGCCAGCAGCTGGGGACAGGGGAACACCGGGGAGCTGTTTTTT
TRBD1	TRBV5-1	.	TRBJ1-1	CASSIPGQGAEAFF	TGCGCCAGCAGCATACCGGGACAGGGGGCTGAAGCTTTCTTT
.	TRBV7-3	.	TRBJ2-3	CASSLTSARTDTQYF	TGTGCCAGCAGCTTAACTAGCGCACGCACAGATACGCAGTATTTT
.	TRBV2	.	TRBJ2-5	CASSGGQPPPETQYF	TGTGCCAGCAGTGGCGGACAGCCCCCCCCAGAGACCCAGTACTTC
.	TRBV11-2	.	TRBJ2-3	CASSLVVGADTQYF	TGTGCCAGCAGCTTAGTTGTCGGGGCCGATACGCAGTATTTT
.	TRBV27	.	TRBJ1-1	CASRLLGQGMNTEAFF	TGTGCCAGCAGGCTTTTAGGGCAGGGGATGAACACTGAAGCTTTCTTT
.	TRBV19	.	TRBJ1-6	CASSIAPGSNSPLHF	TGTGCCAGTAGTATCGCCCCAGGTTCGAATTCACCCCTCCACTTT
.	TRBV5-1	.	TRBJ1-6	CASSLEGPRSPLHF	TGCGCCAGCAGCTTAGAGGGGCCTAGGTCACCCCTCCACTTT
.	TRBV9	few	TRBJ1-1	CASSSVRGRTEAFF	TGTGCCAGCAGCTCCGTCAGGGGAAGAACTGAAGCTTTCTTT
TRBD2	TRBV7-9	.	TRBJ2-3	CAAASGRTDTQYF	TGTGCCGCGGCGAGCGGGAGGACAGATACGCAGTATTTT
.	TRBV27	.	TRBJ2-1	CASSLSGRFPGVF	TGTGCCAGCAGTTTATCAGGAAGGTTTCCAGGGGTCTTC
.	TRBV7-9	few	TRBJ1-1	CASRAGNTEAFF	TGTGCCAGCAGAGCAGGGAACACTGAAGCTTTCTTT
.	TRBV5-5	.	TRBJ2-7	CASSLTRYEQYF	TGTGCCAGCAGCTTGACCCGCTACGAGCAGTACTTC
.	TRBV5-1	.	TRBJ2-2	CASSLAAAKNTGELFF	TGCGCCAGCAGCTTGGCCGCAGCGAAGAACACCGGGGAGCTGTTTTTT
.	TRBV5-3	.	TRBJ1-1	CARSLALGEAFF	TGTGCCAGAAGCTTGGCCTTGGGGGAAGCTTTCTTT
.	TRBV7-2	.	TRBJ1-2	CASSPAGNYGYTF	TGTGCCAGCAGCCCCGCCGGGAACTATGGCTACACCTTC
TRBD1	TRBV13	.	TRBJ2-5	CASSFGTAQETQYF	TGTGCCAGCAGCTTCGGGACAGCTCAAGAGACCCAGTACTTC
TRBD1	TRBV11-2	.	TRBJ1-6	CASSGQGISPLHF	TGTGCCAGCAGCGGACAGGGCATCTCACCCCTCCACTTT
TRBD2	TRBV4-3	once	TRBJ2-7	CASSQLLAGGSSYEQYF	TGCGCCAGCAGCCAACTCCTAGCGGGAGGGAGCTCCTACGAGCAGTACTTC
.	TRBV18	few	TRBJ1-1	CASSPWEHTEAFF	TGTGCCAGCTCACCGTGGGAGCACACTGAAGCTTTCTTT
TRBD1	TRBV19	.	TRBJ2-5	CASRSGTAVSQYF	TGTGCCAGTCGTTCCGGGACAGCCGTGTCCCAGTACTTC
TRBD1	TRBV5-4	.	TRBJ1-6	CASSPAGQDRNSPLHF	TGTGCCAGCAGCCCTGCCGGACAGGATCGCAATTCACCCCTCCACTTT
TRBD2	TRBV9	.	TRBJ2-3	CASSVSLAGGQTDTQYF	TGTGCCAGCAGCGTATCCCTAGCGGGGGGGCAGACAGATACGCAGTATTTT
TRBD1	TRBV11-1	.	TRBJ2-7	CASSGGQGLKQYF	TGTGCCAGCAGCGGCGGACAGGGTTTAAAACAGTACTTC
.	TRBV11-2	.	TRBJ1-2	CASSPGSYGYTF	TGTGCCAGCAGCCCGGGGAGTTATGGCTACACCTTC
.	TRBV7-2	.	TRBJ1-6	CASSPNSGSNSPLHF	TGTGCCAGCAGCCCGAACAGTGGGAGTAATTCACCCCTCCACTTT
.	TRBV4-3	.	TRBJ2-7	CASSQDPGRPSYEQYF	TGCGCCAGCAGCCAAGATCCGGGACGGCCCTCCTACGAGCAGTACTTC
.	TRBV28	.	TRBJ1-1	CASSYRANTEAFF	TGTGCCAGCAGTTACAGGGCTAACACTGAAGCTTTCTTT
.	TRBV11-2	once	TRBJ2-7	CASSLALEQYF	TGTGCCAGCAGCTTAGCTCTCGAGCAGTACTTC
TRBD1	TRBV6-1	.	TRBJ2-5	CASSSDRRLETQYF	TGTGCCAGCAGTTCGGACAGGCGTCTCGAGACCCAGTACTTC
.	TRBV10-1	.	TRBJ2-5	CASSETQYF	TGCGCCAGCAGTGAGACCCAGTACTTC
.	TRBV5-6	.	TRBJ2-7	CASKQPGGVGEQYF	TGTGCCAGCAAACAACCCGGCGGGGTCGGTGAGCAGTACTTC
TRBD1	TRBV15	.	TRBJ2-7	CATSRAGGASYEQYF	TGTGCCACCAGCAGAGCAGGGGGAGCGTCATACGAGCAGTACTTC
TRBD1	TRBV6-6	.	TRBJ1-2	CASSYSGQGSGGYTF	TGTGCCAGCAGTTACTCGGGACAGGGCTCTGGAGGCTACACCTTC
.	TRBV29-1	.	TRBJ1-2	CSTTFRGAGYTF	TGCAGCACAACCTTCAGGGGAGCGGGCTACACCTTC
.	TRBV6-6	.	TRBJ2-7	CASTPRRRGAYEQYF	TGTGCCAGCACCCCCCGAAGGCGGGGCGCCTACGAGCAGTACTTC
.	TRBV6-5	few	TRBJ1-1	CASCGEAEAFF	TGTGCCAGCTGCGGAGAGGCTGAAGCTTTCTTT
.	TRBV15	once	TRBJ1-5	CATSRDRAATITQHF	TGTGCCACCAGCAGAGATAGAGCTGCGACCATCACCCAGCATTTT
.	TRBV7-3	.	TRBJ2-2	CASSQTRFGTGELFF	TGTGCCAGCAGCCAGACTAGGTTTGGGACCGGGGAGCTGTTTTTT
.	TRBV5-4	.	TRBJ2-7	CASSNQGSEQYF	TGTGCCAGCAGCAATCAGGGTAGCGAGCAGTACTTC
.	TRBV7-8	.	TRBJ2-7	CASSSGRQWASYEQYF	TGTGCCAGCAGCTCAGGGAGACAGTGGGCTTCCTACGAGCAGTACTTC
.	TRBV15	few	TRBJ2-7	CATSRASGEQYF	TGTGCCACCAGCAGAGCCAGCGGGGAGCAGTACTTC
.	TRBV28	.	TRBJ2-3	CASQEFYTSTDTQYF	TGTGCCAGCCAAGAGTTTTACACGAGCACAGATACGCAGTATTTT
.	TRBV19	.	TRBJ1-1	CASTRTSVNTEAFF	TGTGCCAGTACTAGGACCAGCGTGAACACTGAAGCTTTCTTT
.	TRBV14	.	TRBJ2-1	CASSQDWDNEQFF	TGTGCCAGCAGCCAAGACTGGGACAATGAGCAGTTCTTC
.	TRBV10-3	.	TRBJ1-4	CAISEGQGHGPDEKLFF	TGTGCCATCAGTGAGGGGCAGGGACATGGTCCCGATGAAAAACTGTTTTTT
.	TRBV6-5	.	TRBJ2-5	CASSYSNSYGETQYF	TGTGCCAGCAGTTACTCGAACAGCTACGGAGAGACCCAGTACTTC
.	TRBV7-9	.	TRBJ2-3	CASSSVAQGDTQYF	TGTGCCAGCAGCTCGGTGGCGCAGGGGGATACGCAGTATTTT
TRBD1	TRBV2	.	TRBJ2-5	CASNRQGARETQYF	TGTGCCAGCAATCGACAGGGGGCTAGGGAGACCCAGTACTTC
.	TRBV11-2	once	TRBJ2-1	CASSSARRQSNEQFF	TGTGCCAGCAGCTCCGCCCGGAGACAGTCCAATGAGCAGTTCTTC